This entry features one T cell receptor beta chain sequence. What it binds is not known. The data belong to a study of T cell repertoires in cytomegalovirus infection. Study observations and caveats: Cumulative frequency (of public TCR beta family members) identified carriers of CMV plus the relevant HLA.

In TCRdb, the reads were re-called with MiXCR into one record per CDR3 protein. The repertoire holds under 200,000 distinct CDR3 sequences, with less than 9.5% as singletons. This CDR3 contains 14 residues. Trimming shortened V by 0 bases and J by 4 bases, and 10 bases separated the two germline ends. Per germline, CDR1 DFQATT and CDR2 SNEGSKA (reference sequence). What was sequenced was PBMCs. The chain recombines TRBV20-1 with TRBJ1-5, with D uncertain. The clonotype originates from a human donor in good health (CMV status not recorded). Some clones in this sample may be carry-over from other donors' samples. CDR3: CSAREGSGNQPQHF. In nucleotides, the CDR3 is TGCAGTGCTAGAGAGGGGTCGGGGAATCAGCCCCAGCATTTT.